This passage covers 29 T cell receptor beta chains from one sample sequenced in a study of OX40 agonist ivuxolimab in advanced cancers. Only in-frame clones appear in the TCRdb table, and some are missing; sequencing was by immunoSEQ multiplex PCR. The sample carries tens of thousands of clones, more than 85% recorded once. Sequencing used CD4+ or CD8+ T cells sorted from blood, obtained in a trial of the OX40 agonist ivuxolimab. The receptors here all came from an adult with an advanced solid tumor such as melanoma, head and neck, liver or kidney cancer.

The genes are TRBV30 and TRBJ2-7; 10 positions match TRBD2. Germline V gene data show CDR1 as GTSNPN and CDR2 as SVGIG (reference sequence). The CDR3 totals 14 residues. J was trimmed by 4 bases and V by 2 bases; bases with no gene match: 5. CDR3 sequence reads: CAWSSGRARYEQYF. The CDR3 coding sequence is TGTGCCTGGAGTAGCGGGAGGGCCCGTTACGAGCAGTACTTC.

V usage is TRBV27 and J usage is TRBJ2-7; no firm D call. The CDR3 runs 13 residues. The V end was cut by 5 bases, the J end by 1 base, with 9 bases between. Germline V gives CDR1 MNHEY, CDR2 SMNVEV (reference sequence). CDR3 region: CASSDLPSYEQYF. The CDR3 DNA reads as TGTGCCAGCAGTGATCTCCCTTCCTACGAGCAGTACTTC.

V and J are TRBV9 and TRBJ2-2; TRBD2 agrees at 7 bases. This CDR3 has 16 amino acids. The V segment lost 4 bases and the J segment 3 bases; nucleotides outside the gene matches: 9. Germline values: CDR1 SGDLS, CDR2 YYNGEE. The CDR3 here is CASSPKAAGHTGELFF. The CDR3 coding sequence is TGTGCCAGCAGCCCCAAGGCAGCGGGACACACCGGGGAGCTGTTTTTT.

V usage is TRBV7-9 and J usage is TRBJ2-7, with D maybe TRBD2 (6 bases). Trimming left V 1 base short and J 2 bases short, with 12 bases between. The CDR3 runs 15 residues. The V gene's germline CDR1 is SEHNR and CDR2 FQNEAQ (reference sequence). Here the CDR3 DNA reads TGTGCCAGCAGCTTAGGATCTAGCGCTGCCTACGAGCAGTACTTC. This codes for CASSLGSSAAYEQYF.

V is TRBV19 and J is TRBJ1-2; D call uncertain. CDR3 length: 12 residues. V lost 5 bases to trimming and J lost 8 bases, with 12 bases between them. Per germline, CDR1 LNHDA and CDR2 SQIVND (reference sequence). The CDR3 sequence is CASSPRFRGYTF. Here the CDR3 DNA reads TGTGCCAGTAGTCCGAGGTTCCGGGGCTACACCTTC.

This clone was recorded once. The J gene is TRBJ1-1, the V gene TRBV30, with no clear D. Germline assignment: CDR1 GTSNPN and CDR2 SVGIG (reference sequence). The germline V and J ends were trimmed by 4 bases and 2 bases, with 11 bases remaining between them. The CDR3 is 13 amino acids. CDR3 sequence reads: CAWTPRLNTEAFF. The CDR3 DNA reads TGTGCCTGGACCCCCCGGCTAAACACTGAAGCTTTCTTT.

The rearrangement uses TRBV30 and TRBJ1-1; 8 positions match TRBD1. V was clipped by 3 bases and J by 5 bases; unmatched bases: 8. Germline V gene sequence: CDR1 GTSNPN, CDR2 SVGIG (reference sequence). This CDR3 is built from 14 residues. CDR3 protein: CAWRWPGGRTEAFF. The CDR3 DNA follows: TGTGCCTGGAGGTGGCCAGGGGGCAGGACTGAAGCTTTCTTT.

V is TRBV2 and J is TRBJ2-5; D gene ambiguous. The CDR3 consists of 14 residues. Between the trimmed V and J ends, which lost 2 bases and 2 bases, there was a span of 9 bases. Per the germline V gene, CDR1 is SNHLY and CDR2 is FYNNEI. CDR3 in DNA: TGTGCCAGCAGTGAATTTGTCGCTCAAGAGACCCAGTACTTC. Translating it yields CASSEFVAQETQYF.

This clone was seen a single time. For the CDR3, the DNA is TGCGCCAGCAGCTTGGTGGCAGGAACCTACGAGCAGTACTTC. It codes for CASSLVAGTYEQYF. The V gene is TRBV5-1, the J gene TRBJ2-7; D is unresolved. The CDR3 is 14 amino acids. Trimming shortened V by 0 bases and J by 2 bases, and 9 bases separated the two germline ends. In germline, CDR1 is SGHRS, CDR2 YFSETQ.

The V call is TRBV6-1, the J call TRBJ2-7, with D tentatively TRBD1 or TRBD2 (5 bases each). The ends were cut back, 7 bases at V and 2 bases at J, with 18 bases in the middle. The CDR3 loop spans 15 amino acids. CDR1 and CDR2 from the germline V gene are MNHNS and SASEGT. The CDR3 DNA is TGTGCCAGCAAGACAATGACCAGGGACCCCTACGAGCAGTACTTC. It codes for CASKTMTRDPYEQYF.

This CDR3 reads CASSFPGLAGVSDTQYF. CDR3 nucleotides: TGTGCCAGCAGCTTCCCGGGACTAGCGGGAGTGTCAGATACGCAGTATTTT. The chain uses TRBV7-2 and TRBJ2-3; 14 bases agree with TRBD2. Trimming cost V 3 bases and J 4 bases; bases outside gene matches: 6. Germline CDR1 is SGHTA and CDR2 is FQGNSA. This CDR3 contains 17 residues.

V gene TRBV9 combines with J gene TRBJ2-1; D remains ambiguous. Germline CDR1 is SGDLS and CDR2 is YYNGEE. There are 14 residues in the CDR3. Trimming shortened V by 0 bases and J by 10 bases, and 14 bases separated the two germline ends. The DNA of the CDR3 is TGTGCCAGCAGCGTAGGGCAGCACGGTGGCGAGCAGTTCTTC. Encoded protein: CASSVGQHGGEQFF.

The rearrangement links TRBV10-3 to TRBJ2-5; the D call may be TRBD1 or TRBD2 (6 bases each). CDR3 size: 13 residues. CDR1 and CDR2 (germline): ENHRY, SYGVKD. With 3 bases removed from V and 4 bases from J, the gap between germline ends came to 9 bases. The CDR3 coding sequence is TGTGCCATCAGTGATGGGGGGCGAGAGACCCAGTACTTC. The encoded protein is CAISDGGRETQYF.

The J gene is TRBJ2-1, the V gene TRBV5-4; TRBD1 aligns across 11 bases. Per germline, CDR1 SGHNT and CDR2 YYREEE (reference sequence). The CDR3 is made up of 15 amino acids. The junction had 4 bases not matched to a gene; V was cut back by 1 base and J by 7 bases. The CDR3 DNA is TGTGCCAGCAGCTTGTTGGGACAGGGGGGGAATGAGCAGTTCTTC. Translated, it gives CASSLLGQGGNEQFF.

The V call is TRBV18, the J call TRBJ2-2; 11 positions match TRBD2. There are 16 residues in the CDR3. J was trimmed by 6 bases and V by 0 bases; bases with no gene match: 3. Per the germline V gene, CDR1 is KGHSH and CDR2 is LQKENI. CDR3: CASSPPLAGGPGELFF. The CDR3 coding sequence is TGTGCCAGCTCACCACCCCTAGCGGGAGGCCCCGGGGAGCTGTTTTTT.

This clone appeared once. The V call is TRBV18, the J call TRBJ2-1, with 8 positions matching TRBD2. The CDR3 length is 16 residues. Per germline, CDR1 KGHSH and CDR2 LQKENI. The junction had 9 bases not matched to a gene; V was cut back by 4 bases and J by 4 bases. The CDR3 sequence: CASSRTLSSGYNEQFF. CDR3 nucleotide sequence: TGTGCCAGCTCACGAACCTTATCTAGCGGGTACAATGAGCAGTTCTTC.

The rearrangement joins TRBV6-1 to TRBJ2-2, with D possibly being TRBD1 or TRBD2 (6 bases each). Between the trimmed V and J ends, which lost 3 bases and 5 bases, there was a span of 10 bases. Germline V gene sequence: CDR1 MNHNS, CDR2 SASEGT. CDR3 length: 14 amino acids. CDR3 nucleotides: TGTGCCAGCAGTGATGAGGGGGGAACCGGGGAGCTGTTTTTT. Protein product: CASSDEGGTGELFF.

DNA of the CDR3: TGTGCCAGCAGCTTTACAGGGCTTCAAGAGACCCAGTACTTC. Translation gives CASSFTGLQETQYF. This chain uses TRBV5-4 with TRBJ2-5, with a tentative D call TRBD1 (6 bases). Trimming left V 2 bases short and J 2 bases short, with 10 bases between. The CDR3 contains 14 residues. Germline loops: CDR1 SGHNT, CDR2 YYREEE (reference sequence).

The chain recombines TRBV2 with TRBJ1-1; D perhaps matches TRBD1 (5 bases). Trimming cost V 3 bases and J 10 bases, with 21 bases left between them. The CDR3 covers 15 residues. From germline, CDR1 is SNHLY and CDR2 FYNNEI. Here the CDR3 DNA reads TGTGCCAGCAGTGATCCGTTGCTTGAGGGACTCGGAGCTTTCTTT. It codes for CASSDPLLEGLGAFF.

This chain uses TRBV4-1 with TRBJ2-1; a weak D match, TRBD2 (7 bases). The CDR3 runs 16 residues. With 4 bases removed from V and 4 bases from J, the gap between germline ends came to 17 bases. Germline V lookup: CDR1 MGHRA, CDR2 YSYEKL. CDR3 in DNA: TGCGCCAGCAGCCTAGGGGGGGTCCCGGGATACAATGAGCAGTTCTTC. This codes for CASSLGGVPGYNEQFF.

The V call is TRBV6-5, the J call TRBJ1-5, with no clear D. V was trimmed by 8 bases and J by 2 bases, leaving 10 bases between them. The germline gives CDR1 MNHEY, CDR2 SVGAGI. The CDR3 loop spans 13 amino acids. CDR3: CASCLLGNQPQHF. CDR3 DNA: TGTGCCAGCTGTCTATTGGGCAATCAGCCCCAGCATTTT.

This rearrangement joins TRBV5-6 to TRBJ2-3; 9 bases fit TRBD1. Germline-derived CDR1 and CDR2 are SGHDT and YYEEEE. The CDR3 is made up of 17 amino acids. After removal of 0 bases from V and 5 bases from J, the junction contained 10 bases not matched to a gene. The DNA for the CDR3 is TGTGCCAGCAGCTTGGCCTCCCAACAGGGGGCAAAAGATACGCAGTATTTT. Translated, it gives CASSLASQQGAKDTQYF.

This sequence joins TRBV11-3 and TRBJ2-5, with 8 bases identical to TRBD2. The CDR3 covers 15 residues. J lost 4 bases, V lost 5 bases, and 9 bases had no gene match. Germline values: CDR1 SGHNT, CDR2 YENEEA. The CDR3 spells CASSPAGGNAETQYF. DNA for the CDR3: TGTGCCAGCAGCCCCGCGGGGGGAAATGCAGAGACCCAGTACTTC.

The genes are TRBV7-2 and TRBJ2-2; D perhaps matches TRBD2 (6 bases). The germline V and J ends were trimmed by 4 bases and 4 bases, with 13 bases remaining between them. Germline V gene data show CDR1 as SGHTA and CDR2 as FQGNSA. The CDR3 is 15 residues long. The CDR3 sequence: CASSSTSSGTGELFF. In DNA, the CDR3 is TGTGCCAGCAGCTCGACTAGTTCGGGCACCGGGGAGCTGTTTTTT.

The CDR3 DNA reads TGCGCCAGCAGCCAAGATCTCCGAGGGTTGGTCGAGCAGTACTTC. Residues: CASSQDLRGLVEQYF. This chain links TRBV4-1 with TRBJ2-7, with a possible D match to TRBD2 (5 bases). This CDR3 contains 15 residues. Germline-derived CDR1 and CDR2 are MGHRA and YSYEKL. V was trimmed by 0 bases and J by 6 bases, leaving 15 bases between them.

This chain uses TRBV28 with TRBJ1-5; 7 nucleotides align to TRBD1. V was pared by 5 bases and J by 4 bases, with 14 bases of the junction left unmatched. Germline CDR1 and CDR2: MDHEN and SYDVKM. The CDR3 runs 17 residues. The CDR3 spells CASSPTGVPLRNQPQHF. The CDR3 DNA reads as TGTGCCAGCAGTCCCACAGGGGTCCCGCTCCGAAATCAGCCCCAGCATTTT.

V gene TRBV28 combines with J gene TRBJ2-1; tentatively, D is TRBD1 (6 bases). The V gene's germline CDR1 is MDHEN and CDR2 SYDVKM. Between the trimmed V and J ends, which lost 0 bases and 6 bases, there was a span of 12 bases. The CDR3 loop spans 15 amino acids. The CDR3 sequence: CASSLWAGQPNEQFF. CDR3 coding DNA: TGTGCCAGCAGTTTATGGGCCGGACAGCCCAATGAGCAGTTCTTC.

CDR3 amino acids: CASRTRGGLSTDTQYF. Here the CDR3 DNA reads TGTGCCTCCCGAACCCGAGGGGGTCTTAGCACAGATACGCAGTATTTT. V gene TRBV10-3 combines with J gene TRBJ2-3, with a weak D call TRBD1 (6 bases). Per germline, CDR1 ENHRY and CDR2 SYGVKD. The ends were cut back, 11 bases at V and 0 bases at J, with 21 bases in the middle. The CDR3 sequence is 16 residues long.

The chain has TRBV11-2 and TRBJ2-2, with D tentatively TRBD1 (6 bases). The CDR3 totals 17 residues. Germline CDR1 SGHAT, CDR2 FQNNGV. V gave up 5 bases and J gave up 7 bases, with 23 bases separating them. The CDR3 loop reads CASSLPVRRGGVGELFF. In nucleotides, the CDR3 is TGTGCCAGCAGCCTCCCCGTTAGGAGAGGGGGTGTCGGGGAGCTGTTTTTT.